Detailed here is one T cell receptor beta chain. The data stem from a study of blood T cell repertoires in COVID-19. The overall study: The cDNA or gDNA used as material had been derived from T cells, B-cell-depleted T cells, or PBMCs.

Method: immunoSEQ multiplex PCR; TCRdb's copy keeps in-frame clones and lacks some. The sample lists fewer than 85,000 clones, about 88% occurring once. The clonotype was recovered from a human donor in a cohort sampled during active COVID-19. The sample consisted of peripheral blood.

This CDR3 reads CASSLVGSGGYGYTF. The CDR3 DNA reads as TGTGCCAGCAGCTTAGTAGGCTCCGGAGGGTATGGCTACACCTTC. The genes are TRBV7-9 and TRBJ1-2, with D hard to call. V lost 1 base, J lost 5 bases, and 14 bases lay in between. CDR1 SEHNR and CDR2 FQNEAQ come from the germline V gene (reference sequence). CDR3 length equals 15 residues.